One sample yielded the 11 T cell receptor beta chains listed below, sequenced in a study of neurological immune-mediated disorders. The time point denotes: longitudinal time-point 3. TCRdb reprocessed the 5' RACE reads with MiXCR, giving one entry per CDR3 protein. The sample contains 85,000 to 110,000 distinct CDR3 sequences, 9.5% to 14% of which appear only once. Sequencing used PBMCs. The receptors here all came from a female donor with HTLV-1-associated myelopathy (HAM/TSP).

The chain links TRBV5-1 to TRBJ2-7; 11 bases align to TRBD1. The CDR3 extends over 15 amino acids. CDR1 is SGHRS and CDR2 is YFSETQ in the germline V gene. J gave up 2 bases and V 3 bases, and 4 bases lay outside the gene matches. Written as DNA, the CDR3 is TGCGCCAGCAGCTCTCGGACAGGGGGCCCCTACGAGCAGTACTTC. Encoded protein: CASSSRTGGPYEQYF.

With respect to this clonotype: This could be a read error, since a much larger clone is one nucleotide away. CDR3 protein: CDSSLETGIQEKLFF. For the CDR3, the DNA is TGTGACAGCAGTTTAGAGACAGGGATTCAGGAAAAACTGTTTTTT. The gene calls are TRBV12-3 or TRBV12-4 and TRBJ1-4, with 7 positions matching TRBD1. This CDR3 has 15 residues.

This clonotype was picked up many times. The V and J genes are TRBV12-3 or TRBV12-4 and TRBJ2-7; D might be TRBD1 (6 bases). The CDR3 covers 11 residues. V was cut by 11 bases and J by 7 bases, with 15 bases left in between. CDR3 loop: CAGREGEEQYF. DNA for the CDR3: TGTGCCGGCCGAGAGGGGGAAGAGCAGTACTTC.

The chain is built from TRBV20-1 and TRBJ1-1; D unresolved. Trimming took off 5 bases at V and 3 bases at J, with 13 bases between the two ends. Germline-derived CDR1 and CDR2 are DFQATT and SNEGSKA (reference sequence). The CDR3 length is 13 residues. CDR3 amino acids: CSASPVDYTEAFF. In nucleotides, the CDR3 is TGCAGTGCTTCTCCGGTTGACTACACTGAAGCTTTCTTT.

This sequence joins TRBV21-1 and TRBJ2-3. TRBV21-1 is deemed a pseudogene. The CDR3 consists of 15 residues. The CDR3 region is CASSKGRQHTDTQYF. The CDR3 DNA reads TGTGCCAGCAGCAAAGGTCGGCAGCACACAGATACGCAGTATTTT.

On this clonotype: Just one base apart from a much larger clone, this may be a read error. V is TRBV18 and J is TRBJ2-6, with a tentative D call TRBD1 (5 bases). V lost 5 bases and J 0 bases, leaving 14 bases between the germline ends. The CDR3 extends over 17 amino acids. Germline-derived CDR1 and CDR2 are KGHSH and LQKENI. The CDR3 sequence: CASSYRTRISGANVLTF. The CDR3 region has the DNA TGTGCCAGCTCATACCGGACACGAATCTCTGGGGCCAACGTCCTGACTTTC.

Notes on this clonotype: A read error may be the cause here, since a much bigger clone is one base away. This chain uses TRBV20-1 with TRBJ1-1; TRBD1 is a possible D gene (6 bases). The CDR3 loop spans 15 amino acids. V shed 7 bases and J shed 5 bases, with 23 bases lying between them. Per germline, CDR1 DFQATT and CDR2 SNEGSKA (reference sequence). The CDR3 DNA sequence: TGCAGTGTTCTCACGTTCCGCAGGGGAGAAACTGAAGCTTTCTTT. This encodes CSVLTFRRGETEAFF.

In this sample, this clonotype turned up many times. The chain employs TRBV5-5 and TRBJ2-1; 10 positions agree with TRBD2. CDR1 is SGHKS, CDR2 YYEKEE, per germline (reference sequence). J was trimmed by 8 bases and V by 4 bases; bases with no gene match: 15. CDR3 length: 17 amino acids. The CDR3 DNA reads as TGTGCCAGCAGCCTACACTTATCTAGCGGGGGCGGTTATGAGCAGTTCTTC. Protein: CASSLHLSSGGGYEQFF.

This clonotype was seen many times. CDR3 amino acids: CAISEAGSKNIQYF. As DNA, the CDR3 is TGTGCCATCAGTGAGGCGGGGTCCAAAAACATTCAGTACTTC. This sequence joins TRBV10-3 and TRBJ2-4, with D perhaps matching TRBD2 (6 bases). V shed 2 bases and J shed 2 bases, with 7 bases lying between them. Germline V gene lookup returns CDR1 ENHRY and CDR2 SYGVKD. CDR3 size: 14 residues.

This clonotype appeared many times. J is TRBJ2-1 and V is TRBV24-1; 8 bases are a match to TRBD1. The CDR3 totals 12 residues. J lost 10 bases, V lost 7 bases, and 5 bases had no gene match. CDR1 KGHDR and CDR2 SFDVKD come from the germline V gene. The CDR3 sequence: CATSRQGSEQFF. Here the CDR3 DNA reads TGTGCCACCAGCAGACAGGGGTCGGAGCAGTTCTTC.

This clonotype was detected a few times. This chain's CDR3 is CASSFDQIGTRETQYF. CDR3 in DNA: TGTGCCAGCAGCTTTGACCAGATCGGTACGAGAGAGACCCAGTACTTC. The chain couples TRBV7-2 to TRBJ2-5; no firm D call. Deletions cut 3 bases from V and 4 bases from J, with 18 bases between. CDR1 is SGHTA and CDR2 is FQGNSA in the germline V gene. This CDR3 is built from 16 residues.